This T cell receptor beta chain was recovered during a study of Ad26.COV2.S vaccination and SARS-CoV-2 variants. As for the study in general: Donor had been placed in the Ad26.COV2.S arm of the COV1001 trial. Administration of Ad26.COV2.S was intramuscular, either once or twice 56 days apart. Study-level results: Vaccine recipients and placebo recipients showed similar non-spike TCR breadth.

Notes on this clone: Antigen: not known.

The treatment was: about 20 received Ad26.COV2.S at low or high dose, single or two shots; several received placebo; per-sample allocation not given. Repertoires come from day 63 after the first vaccine or placebo injection. A Boston adult aged 18-55 years was the donor. Using immunoSEQ multiplex PCR, the repertoire was profiled, and TCRdb retains in-frame clones only, with some absent. The sample yields roughly 250,000 clones, roughly nine tenths seen once. CDR3 size: 16 residues. V gave up 0 bases and J gave up 4 bases, with 15 bases separating them. Germline V gene data show CDR1 as LGHNT and CDR2 as FRNRAP.

Sequenced here: peripheral blood, sampled in a trial of Ad26.COV2.S vaccine versus placebo. This chain uses TRBV12-5 with TRBJ1-2; perhaps TRBD1 as D (5 bases). The receptor's source is a person aged 18 to 65 who received the Ad26.COV2.S COVID-19 vaccine or a placebo. CDR3: CASGLVMRGVAYGYTF. The CDR3 DNA reads as TGTGCTAGTGGTTTGGTAATGAGAGGGGTCGCCTATGGCTACACCTTC.